The 7 T cell receptor beta chains below were found in one sample sequenced in a study of blood T cells in healthy people across ages. For the second PCR, which ran for 7 to 11 cycles, a sample-barcoded 5' primer and a J-beta primer mix were used. TCRdb re-analysed the 5' RACE reads in MiXCR, keeping a single row per CDR3 protein. The data show fewer than 750,000 distinct CDR3 sequences, under 65% seen once. Sequencing was done on a sample of blood. These receptors were obtained from a woman aged 80 or over in good health.

Notes on this clonotype: A much larger clone differs from this one at a single base, so this may be a read error. V usage is TRBV7-3 and J usage is TRBJ2-1; 7 bases line up with TRBD2. The CDR3 runs 13 residues. Germline V gene sequence: CDR1 SGHTA, CDR2 FQGTGA. CDR3 protein: CACSFGTNNEQFF. CDR3 nucleotide sequence: TGTGCCTGCAGCTTCGGGACTAACAATGAGCAGTTCTTC. Supplemented by reference TRBV7-3 and TRBJ2-1, the full variable domain reads GAGVSQTPSNKVTEKGKYVELRCDPISGHTALYWYRQSLGQGPEFLIYFQGTGAADDSGLPNDRFFAVRPEGSVSTLKIQRTERGDSAVYLCACSFGTNNEQFFGPGTRLTVL.

For the CDR3, the DNA is TGCGCCAGCTCCGATCGGACAGGGGGATACGAGCAGTACTTC. Protein product: CASSDRTGGYEQYF. The V gene is TRBV5-1, the J gene TRBJ2-7; TRBD1 agrees at 10 bases. CDR3 size: 14 residues. Looked up from germline, CDR1 is SGHRS and CDR2 is YFSETQ. V was clipped by 7 bases and J by 4 bases; unmatched bases: 8. The variable domain in full, with the rest retrieved from reference TRBV5-1 and TRBJ2-7, is KAGVTQTPRYLIKTRGQQVTLSCSPISGHRSVSWYQQTPGQGLQFLFEYFSETQRNKGNFPGRFSGRQFSNSRSEMNVSTLELGDSALYLCASSDRTGGYEQYFGPGTRLTVT.

Remarks on this clonotype: A much larger clone lies a single base off, so this may be a read error. The rearrangement joins TRBV5-1 to TRBJ2-7; D is possibly TRBD1 (6 bases). Deletions cut 7 bases from V and 1 base from J, with 15 bases between. The germline gives CDR1 SGHRS, CDR2 YFSETQ. The CDR3 consists of 14 residues. This CDR3 reads CASRRTVDSYEQYF. The DNA of the CDR3 is TGCGCCAGCCGAAGGACAGTGGATTCCTACGAGCAGTACTTC.

Only one count was recorded for this clonotype. CDR3 amino acids: CASSPSQGDDEQYF. The CDR3 region has the DNA TGTGCCAGCTCACCGTCCCAGGGGGACGACGAGCAGTACTTC. This sequence joins TRBV18 and TRBJ2-7; 7 bases agree with TRBD1. In germline, CDR1 is KGHSH, CDR2 LQKENI. CDR3 length: 14 amino acids. With 3 bases clipped from V and 5 bases from J, the junction kept 7 bases outside the gene matches.

With respect to this clonotype: A single base separates this from a much larger clone, so it may be a read error. The V and J genes are TRBV20-1 and TRBJ2-4, with D perhaps TRBD1 (6 bases). Per the germline V gene, CDR1 is DFQATT and CDR2 is SNEGSKA (reference sequence). CDR3 length: 14 residues. The CDR3, as DNA: TGCAGTGCTCGGACAGCCCATGAACAGAACATTCGGTACTTC. Protein sequence: CSARTAHEQNIRYF.

This clonotype was picked up many times. This rearrangement joins TRBV11-1 to TRBJ2-7; D remains unclear. Trimming took 4 bases from V and 3 from J, leaving 10 bases between them. This CDR3 is built from 13 residues. Germline lookup yields CDR1 SGHAT and CDR2 FQDESV (reference sequence). CDR3 region: CASSSHTNYEQYF. The CDR3 bases are TGTGCCAGCAGCTCCCACACAAACTACGAGCAGTACTTC.

Worth noting for this clonotype: Given a much more abundant clone one base away, this may be a read error. This CDR3 is missing its conserved last phenylalanine or tryptophan, likely due to a read error. The J gene is TRBJ2-3, the V gene TRBV10-3, with TRBD2 identical over 11 bases. J was trimmed by 4 bases and V by 6 bases; bases with no gene match: 9. CDR3 length equals 16 residues. In germline, CDR1 is ENHRY, CDR2 SYGVKD. The CDR3 DNA follows: TGTGCCATCAGCCGGACTAGCGGGCCGAATGCAGATACGCAGTATCTT. It yields the protein CAISRTSGPNADTQYL.